This T cell receptor (beta chain) stems from a study of T cells in Graves' hyperthyroidism and ophthalmopathy. Authors of the study amplified TCR beta CDR3 regions from RNA transcripts. The primer set for the first-round RT-PCR of the TCR CDR3 was HTBI. From the multiplex PCR reads, TCRdb called clonotypes with MiXCR, one entry per CDR3 protein. The sample has around 340,000 distinct CDR3 sequences; approximately 22% are singletons. The CDR3 runs 14 residues. V lost 7 bases and J 1 base, leaving 10 bases between the germline ends. Germline values: CDR1 ENHRY, CDR2 SYGVKD. Sample: blood. This chain connects TRBV10-3 to TRBJ2-2; D is unclear. This TCR was recovered from a woman between 50 and 59 years old with Graves' hyperthyroidism. The CDR3 nucleotides are TGTGCCATCAAACCTCTAGAGAACACCGGGGAGCTGTTTTTT. Its protein is CAIKPLENTGELFF.